Detailed here is one TCR beta chain. Its cognate antigen is unknown. Sequencing in the ViraFEST assay came after antigen-specific CD4+ T cells had been expanded with viral peptide pools, which were used to stimulate PBMC. It was after nine to eleven days of culture that CD4+ T cells were isolated. Each participant received a vaccine that was either BNT162b2 or mRNA-1273, given as two doses. Nucleocapsid antibodies were negative in the vaccine recipients, who had never had SARS-CoV-2 infection. It was on days 3 and 7 that half the medium was replaced with IL-2 medium. CDR1 and CDR2 from the germline V gene are SGHTA and FQGNSA. The ends were cut back, 4 bases at V and 1 base at J, with 13 bases in the middle. The CDR3 spans 15 residues. The protocol was immunoSEQ multiplex PCR, while the TCRdb copy is restricted to in-frame clones and leaves out a portion. The data contain over 60,000 clones, around 74% of them seen just once; the ten biggest clones take up roughly 1.6%.

This record comes from a study of vaccination effects on CD4 cells after COVID-19. Whole-study results and caveats: Researchers reported few convalescent patients and no early post-infection timepoints in the study.

The clonotype originates from a human donor who received a COVID-19 vaccine. The chain links TRBV7-2 to TRBJ1-1; D is ambiguous. Specimen: CD4+ T cells from PBMCs cultured with HCoV-229E spike peptides, collected after COVID-19 vaccination. CDR3 bases: TGTGCCAGCAGCTCCAGCTTTGGTGGGAACACTGAAGCTTTCTTT. Its protein product is CASSSSFGGNTEAFF. Full variable domain (rest looked up from reference TRBV7-2 and TRBJ1-1): GAGVSQSPSNKVTEKGKDVELRCDPISGHTALYWYRQSLGQGLEFLIYFQGNSAPDKSGLPSDRFSAERTGGSVSTLTIQRTQQEDSAVYLCASSSSFGGNTEAFFGQGTRLTVV.